This T cell receptor (beta chain) was observed in a study of cytomegalovirus exposure and HLA in healthy donors. With 5 bases removed from V and 4 bases from J, the gap between germline ends came to 15 bases. Per the germline V gene, CDR1 is SEHNR and CDR2 is FQNEAQ (reference sequence). CDR3 length: 14 residues. Unrecorded immune exposures were likely, despite nominal health at sampling. The primer mix had 60 Vbeta and 13 Jbeta primers. TCRdb keeps only in-frame clones here, not all; method: immunoSEQ multiplex PCR. In the table there are about 200,000 clones, about four fifths of which are singletons. Regarding this clone: Its target is unknown.

Findings of the study overall: There were some public TCRs occurring in many donors, but most TCR sequences were rare. The authors later found HLA-associated TCR beta chains more clonally expanded than equally common others. Several of the most significant clusters appeared, in a later analysis, to be linked to common viral pathogens.

Source material: PBMCs. The sequence came from a male donor in good health and CMV-seropositive. The chain carries TRBV7-9 and TRBJ2-7; D might be TRBD2 (5 bases). The CDR3 sequence is CASSPEQRPYEQYF. As DNA, the CDR3 is TGTGCCAGCAGCCCCGAACAGCGGCCGTACGAGCAGTACTTC.